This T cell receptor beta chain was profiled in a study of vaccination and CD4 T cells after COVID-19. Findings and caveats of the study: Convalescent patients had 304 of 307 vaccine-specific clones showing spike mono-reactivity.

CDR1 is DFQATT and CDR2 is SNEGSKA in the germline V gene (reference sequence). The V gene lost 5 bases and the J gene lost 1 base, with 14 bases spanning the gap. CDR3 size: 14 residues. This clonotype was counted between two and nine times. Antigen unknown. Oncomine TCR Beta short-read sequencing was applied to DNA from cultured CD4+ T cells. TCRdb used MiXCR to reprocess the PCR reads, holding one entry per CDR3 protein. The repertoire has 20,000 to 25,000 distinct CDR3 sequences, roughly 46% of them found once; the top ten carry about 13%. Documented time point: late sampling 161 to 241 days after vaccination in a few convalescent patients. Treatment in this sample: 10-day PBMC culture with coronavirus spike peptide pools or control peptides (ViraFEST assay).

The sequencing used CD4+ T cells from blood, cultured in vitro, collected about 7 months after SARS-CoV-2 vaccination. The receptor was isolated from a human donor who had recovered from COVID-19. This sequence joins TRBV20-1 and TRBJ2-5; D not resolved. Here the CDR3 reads CSAFGPNGQETQYF. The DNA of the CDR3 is TGCAGTGCTTTTGGGCCTAACGGCCAAGAGACCCAGTACTTC.